According to its frequency, the clone carrying this TCR beta chain is medium-sized. What it binds is not known. TRB was amplified from about 270 ng of peripheral blood genomic DNA per sample. The data originate from a study of T cell clusters in autoimmune cytopenias. There are 14 residues in the CDR3. The germline V gene has CDR1 DFQATT and CDR2 SNEGSKA (reference sequence). Findings of the study overall: TRB repertoire shifts in secondary cytopenia and chronic lymphocytic leukemia mostly reflected lymphoma, not autoimmunity.

Multiplex touch-down PCR amplified TRB using TRB-A and TRB-B pools in one tube. TCRdb reprocessed the multiplex PCR reads, with one entry per CDR3 protein and no DNA. The sample table includes about 2,000 distinct CDR3 sequences. The sample was also linked to a second study, of T cell repertoires in aging, cancer and after chemotherapy.

The material sequenced was peripheral blood. The chain joins TRBV20-1 to TRBJ2-5; TCRdb outputs TRBD2, but without DNA this stays unchecked. The receptor was isolated from a human donor in good health. CDR3 protein: CSAPEVAGVETQYF.